The 6 T cell receptor beta chains below come from one sample, sequenced in a study of identical twins (TCRdb year 2016). Libraries were prepared through 5' RACE. The reads were generated on an Illumina HiSeq 2000. TCRdb reprocessed the public reads (quality trimming at Q25 with fastp, clone calling with MiXCR) and kept in-frame beta chains. Each CDR3 protein gets just one entry, which takes the most common genes and DNA from the rows behind it. Present in this sample are 600,000 to 700,000 distinct CDR3 sequences, over 20% of which were seen just once. The ten largest clones take up 4% to 4.5% of the sample. The data also belong to a second study, concerning T cells expressing NK-cell markers.

Sequencing was carried out using PBMCs. Receptors originate from a young woman in good health.

This clonotype was counted many times. For the CDR3, the DNA is TGTGCCAGCAGAGGACTAGCGGGTCGCTCCTACAATGAGCAGTTCTTC. This codes for CASRGLAGRSYNEQFF. The chain recombines TRBV12-3 or TRBV12-4 with TRBJ2-1, with 11 bases fitting TRBD2. The CDR3 is made up of 16 amino acids. J was trimmed by 0 bases and V by 6 bases; bases with no gene match: 4.

There are a few counts of this clonotype. The chain has TRBV7-7 and TRBJ2-5, with D perhaps TRBD1 or TRBD2 (6 bases each). The V end was cut by 1 base, the J end by 5 bases, with 14 bases between. Per germline, CDR1 SSHAT and CDR2 FNYEAQ (reference sequence). The CDR3 spans 15 residues. The CDR3, as DNA: TGTGCCAGCAGCTTAGAACGGGGGCGGTCGGAGACCCAGTACTTC. Residues: CASSLERGRSETQYF.

The chain employs TRBV4-3 and TRBJ1-2, with D possibly TRBD1 on 5 matching bases. Germline CDR1 LGHNA, CDR2 YSLEER. This CDR3 is built from 16 residues. Trimming took off 0 bases at V and 4 bases at J, with 15 bases between the two ends. CDR3 protein: CASSQELGQGPYGYTF. DNA for the CDR3: TGCGCCAGCAGCCAAGAGCTGGGGCAGGGCCCCTATGGCTACACCTTC.

Ten or more counts support this clonotype. J is TRBJ2-3 and V is TRBV29-1; D uncertain. Germline V gene sequence: CDR1 SQVTM, CDR2 ANQGSEA. The length of the CDR3 is 11 residues. V lost 3 bases and J 3 bases, leaving 4 bases between the germline ends. The CDR3 DNA reads TGCAGCGTTGATGAGACAGATACGCAGTATTTT. This codes for CSVDETDTQYF.

This clonotype was seen a few times. The rearrangement links TRBV2 to TRBJ1-2; no firm D call. The V end lost 3 bases, the J end lost 1 base, and 9 bases lay between the germline ends. The CDR3 contains 14 residues. Germline values: CDR1 SNHLY, CDR2 FYNNEI. CDR3 loop: CASSDVRNNYGYTF. CDR3 nucleotide sequence: TGTGCCAGCAGTGATGTCAGGAATAACTATGGCTACACCTTC.

This clonotype was counted only a few times. The chain couples TRBV7-9 to TRBJ2-1; TRBD2 matches 14 bases. Germline V lookup: CDR1 SEHNR, CDR2 FQNEAQ (reference sequence). V lost 3 bases to trimming and J lost 9 bases; unmatched junction nucleotides: 4. This CDR3 region has 15 residues. In nucleotides, the CDR3 is TGTGCCAGCAGCTTGCCGGGACTAGCGGGAGTTGAGCAGTTCTTC. This sequence encodes CASSLPGLAGVEQFF.